This T cell receptor (beta chain) was obtained from a study of T cell responses to AZD1222 COVID-19 vaccine listed by TCRdb under 2021. Turning to the overall study: TCR sequencing was performed for roughly 240 trial participants, of whom roughly 200 were given two doses of AZD1222 and around 26 were given two doses of MenACWY control vaccine. Trial participants were enrolled into age subgroups of 18-55, 56-69 and 70-plus years, which contained roughly 140, 27 and 60 TCR-sequenced participants, respectively. What the study reported, not specific to this receptor: Only a handful of AZD1222 recipients were SARS-CoV-2 seropositive at baseline, limiting conclusions about previously exposed vaccinees. Because no samples from the day 14 peak response were available, repertoires could be characterized only after the peak T cell response. Participants were mostly white British and included more females than males, and it was suggested by the authors that clonal diversity may have been underestimated. After two AZD1222 doses, spike-specific TCR breadth and depth were significantly higher than at day 0 and than in MenACWY recipients. The 56-69-year group was small, and its depth increase did not reach significance, likely because of low power. Epitopes outside the regions mutated in the B.1.351 and B.1.1.7 variants were reportedly recognized by nearly half of the unique spike-specific TCRs. CD4 TCRs associated with the vaccine covered the entire spike protein, and the dominant responses were in regions 160-218 and 743-854.

Taken with the paper, the label for time point translates to: about 28 days (+/-7) after the second vaccine dose. Because spike-specific TCR depth and breadth did not differ between the two schedules, AZD1222 recipients who got a second dose at roughly 4 weeks were pooled with those who got a second dose at roughly 12 weeks. Vaccinee samples were obtained from the UK trials COV001 and COV002, which included a single-blind randomized controlled phase 2/3 trial of AZD1222 (ChAdOx1 nCoV-19) in healthy adults. For TCRbeta chain sequencing, PBMC samples from trial participants were taken at day 0 and at day 28 after the second dose. The CDR3 regions of human TCRbeta chains were analyzed by immunosequencing. On the authors' methods: Repertoire TCRs were matched against a reference library of SARS-CoV-2-specific TCRs generated with the MIRA antigen-specificity platform. Breadth meant the fraction of unique TCRs that were SARS-CoV-2-associated, whereas depth meant the fraction of total T cells that were SARS-CoV-2-associated. Using the MIRA data, each spike-specific TCR was mapped to the spike region that the TCR reacts to and placed in a CD4 or CD8 class. Log10-transformed breadth and depth values were compared by one-way ANOVA with Sidak's multiple comparisons tests. This immuneACCESS table, as held by TCRdb, lists in-frame sequences with V and J called but not all clones. Of the missing ones, under half trace to an unresolved V gene in checked studies; the others have no known cause. For V, J and clone size, that table is used; D and trimming come from the DNA. For this sample the table gives under 120,000 clones, of which 70% to 90% were detected only once. 2% to 2.5% of the sample rests with the top ten.

Points on this clone: The target of this receptor is not known. No base quality information exists; no much larger clone differs at one position.

Sequencing used peripheral blood, obtained 28 days after the second AZD1222 dose. This sequence originates from an adult who received the AZD1222 COVID-19 vaccine.

CDR3 sequence: CASGYYPGDTEAFF. The nucleotide sequence is TGTGCTAGTGGTTACTACCCAGGGGACACTGAAGCTTTCTTT. This chain is built from TRBV12-5 and TRBJ1-1, and perhaps TRBD1 as D gene, on 6 matching bases. Reading from cysteine to phenylalanine, the CDR3 counts 14 amino acids. The kept DNA is CDR3 alone, 42 bases in frame from the first base. CDR1 and CDR2, per the germline V gene, are LGHNT and FRNRAP. The trim is 4 bases for V and 3 bases for J, with a gap of 12 bases between the germline ends.